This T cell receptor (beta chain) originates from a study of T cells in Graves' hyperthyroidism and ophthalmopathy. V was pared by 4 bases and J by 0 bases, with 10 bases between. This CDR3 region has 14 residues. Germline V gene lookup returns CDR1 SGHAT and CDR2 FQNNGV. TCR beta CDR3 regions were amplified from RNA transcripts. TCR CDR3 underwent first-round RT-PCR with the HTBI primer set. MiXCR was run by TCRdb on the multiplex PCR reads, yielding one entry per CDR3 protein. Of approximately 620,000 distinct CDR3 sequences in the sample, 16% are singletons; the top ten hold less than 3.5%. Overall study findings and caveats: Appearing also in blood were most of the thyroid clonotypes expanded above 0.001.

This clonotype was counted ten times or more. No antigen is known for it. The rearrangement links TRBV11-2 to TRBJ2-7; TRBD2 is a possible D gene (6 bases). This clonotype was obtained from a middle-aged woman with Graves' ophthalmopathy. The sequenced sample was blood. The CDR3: CASSSLAFSYEQYF. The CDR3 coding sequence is TGTGCCAGCAGCTCTCTAGCGTTCTCCTACGAGCAGTACTTC.